Given below is one TCR beta chain in context. This clonotype was counted a single time. The target of this receptor is not known. Per-base qualities were not stored, and no clone one base away is much larger. The sample is drawn from a study of blood T cells in healthy people across ages (dated by TCRdb to between 2014 and 2016). In terms of the full investigation: In model experiments, roughly one uniquely barcoded TCR beta cDNA molecule per two T cells was captured by template switching. Age-related changes in TCR beta repertoire diversity were measured in the study by deep sequencing normalized with unique cDNA molecular identifiers. Donors were grouped into four age groups: young (average roughly 15 years), middle-aged (39), aged (roughly 62) and long-lived (less than 85). To avoid experimental bias, donors of different ages were spread randomly across the sequencing lanes. Using the same blood draw, the study looked at two additional independent replicas of 1 million unique cDNA reads for two donors, one aged 18 to 30 and the other aged 80 or older. On the study overall, not on this receptor specifically: Compared with the aged group, the long-lived group had more naive CD4+ T cells, fewer expanded clones and increased TCR diversity, a pattern suggesting age selection. Bulk unsorted PBMC profiling prevented conclusive comparison of naive and antigen-experienced compartments. Because donor CMV infection status was unknown, age-related changes in expanded clonotypes were potentially confounded. Observed TCR beta diversity per million T cells fell roughly linearly with age, and a significant reduction was already apparent by age approximately 41. The percentage of naive T cells measured by flow cytometry correlated strongly with observed TCR beta diversity. Estimates of total diversity based on one million sequenced T cells were regarded as lower bounds and as underestimates.

The receptor library was made with 5' RACE. TCRdb names Illumina HiSeq 2500 as the instrument used. A second PCR of about 6 to 12 cycles was run with a J-beta primer mix and a sample-barcoded 5' primer. A unique molecular identifier was introduced onto each TCR beta cDNA molecule by a template-switch 5' adaptor carrying 12 random nucleotides. Each sample yielded at least 3 million CDR3-containing paired-end reads. First-strand cDNA was synthesized from all RNA with the Mint cDNA synthesis kit, primed by a TRBC-specific oligonucleotide. After uracil-DNA glycosylase treatment, a first 18-cycle PCR used universal primers M1SS and BC2_uni_R on all cDNA. The study's processing was this. For normalization, 1 million high-quality reads, each with a distinct molecular identifier, were randomly selected from each sample. Instead of being binned into consensus sequences, reads that shared molecular identifiers were thrown out. MiTCR, with a Q25 quality threshold and the strictest error-elimination algorithm, was used for CDR3 identification, clonotype clustering and error correction. A nonparametric unseen species model with Euler transformation was used to estimate a lower bound on total TCR beta diversity. TCRdb itself trimmed the public reads at Q25 with fastp, ran MiXCR and retained productive beta chains. Rows are unified per CDR3 protein, each entry keeping the most common DNA and genes. The authors' filters were not applied to this entry. This sample has 1.5 million to 1.8 million distinct CDR3 sequences in its table, and approximately 43% of those were observed once. About 3.8% of the sample is in the top ten clones.

The approximately 40 donors, aged about 6 to 100 years, were systemically healthy Caucasian individuals from Russia. Around 9.7 milliliters of peripheral blood were collected from each donor into EDTA-treated Vacutainer tubes. Ficoll-Paque density-gradient centrifugation was used to isolate PBMCs, with at least 7 million per sample. Trizol reagent was used to extract total RNA from PBMCs, with at least 5.5 micrograms per sample. For every donor, an aliquot of PBMCs went through flow cytometry to measure the percentages of naive CD45RAhigh/CD27high T cells. Taken from the germline V gene (reference sequence), the CDR1 and CDR2 loops are MNHNY and SVGAGI. V is clipped by 6 bases and J by 2 bases, and the sequence between their germline boundaries is 17 bases long. From its cysteine to its phenylalanine, the CDR3 spans 15 amino acids. CDR3 DNA is the only sequence kept; it has 45 bases, read in frame from the first base.

The sample was blood. Recombination joined TRBV6-6 with TRBJ2-7; the D gene is possibly TRBD2, with 6 bases matching. The sequence came from a woman under 30 in good health. The DNA reads as follows: TGTGCCAGCAGCCGCGGGGTAGCGGAGGCCTACGAGCAGTACTTC. The translation is CASSRGVAEAYEQYF.